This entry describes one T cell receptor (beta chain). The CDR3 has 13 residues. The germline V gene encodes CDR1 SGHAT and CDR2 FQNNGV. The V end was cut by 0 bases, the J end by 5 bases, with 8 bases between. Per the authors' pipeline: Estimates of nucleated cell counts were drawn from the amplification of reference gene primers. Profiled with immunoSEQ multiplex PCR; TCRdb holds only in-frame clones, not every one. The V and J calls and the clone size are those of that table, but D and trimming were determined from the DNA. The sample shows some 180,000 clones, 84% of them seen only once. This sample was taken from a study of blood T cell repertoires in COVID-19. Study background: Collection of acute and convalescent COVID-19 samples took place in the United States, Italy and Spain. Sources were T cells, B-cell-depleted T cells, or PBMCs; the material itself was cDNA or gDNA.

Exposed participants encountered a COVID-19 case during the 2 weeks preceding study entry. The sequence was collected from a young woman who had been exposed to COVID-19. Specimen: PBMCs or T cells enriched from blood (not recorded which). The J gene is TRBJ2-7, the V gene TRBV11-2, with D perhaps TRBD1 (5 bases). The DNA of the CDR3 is TGTGCCAGCAGCTTAGACAGGGCCCACGAGCAGTACTTC. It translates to CASSLDRAHEQYF.